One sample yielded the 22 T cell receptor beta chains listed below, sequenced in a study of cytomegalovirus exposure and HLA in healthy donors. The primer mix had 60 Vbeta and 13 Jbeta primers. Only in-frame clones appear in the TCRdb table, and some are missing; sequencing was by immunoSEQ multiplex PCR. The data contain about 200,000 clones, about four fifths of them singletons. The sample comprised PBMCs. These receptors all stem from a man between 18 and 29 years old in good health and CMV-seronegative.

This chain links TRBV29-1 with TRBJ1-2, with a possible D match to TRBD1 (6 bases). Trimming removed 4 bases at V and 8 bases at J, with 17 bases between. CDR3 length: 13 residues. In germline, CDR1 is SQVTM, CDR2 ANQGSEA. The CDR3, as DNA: TGCAGCGTTGGAGCTGGGGCAGGGGAAGGCTACACCTTC. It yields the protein CSVGAGAGEGYTF.

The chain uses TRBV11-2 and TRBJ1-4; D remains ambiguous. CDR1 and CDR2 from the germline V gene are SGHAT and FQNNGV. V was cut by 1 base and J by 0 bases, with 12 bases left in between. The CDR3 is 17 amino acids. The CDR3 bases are TGTGCCAGCAGCTTAGGTTTTCAGATTGCAACTAATGAAAAACTGTTTTTT. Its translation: CASSLGFQIATNEKLFF.

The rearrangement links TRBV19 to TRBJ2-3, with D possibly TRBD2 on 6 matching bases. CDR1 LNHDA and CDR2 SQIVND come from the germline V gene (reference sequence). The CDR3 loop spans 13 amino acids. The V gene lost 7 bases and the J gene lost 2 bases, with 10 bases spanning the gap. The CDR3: CASMRDSTDTQYF. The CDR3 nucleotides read TGTGCCAGTATGAGGGACTCCACAGATACGCAGTATTTT.

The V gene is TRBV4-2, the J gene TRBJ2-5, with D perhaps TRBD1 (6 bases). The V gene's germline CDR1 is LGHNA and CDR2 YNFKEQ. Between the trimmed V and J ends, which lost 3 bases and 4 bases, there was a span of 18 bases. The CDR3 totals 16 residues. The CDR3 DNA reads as TGTGCCAGCAGCCATCCGGGACAAGCCCGGGCAGAGACCCAGTACTTC. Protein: CASSHPGQARAETQYF.

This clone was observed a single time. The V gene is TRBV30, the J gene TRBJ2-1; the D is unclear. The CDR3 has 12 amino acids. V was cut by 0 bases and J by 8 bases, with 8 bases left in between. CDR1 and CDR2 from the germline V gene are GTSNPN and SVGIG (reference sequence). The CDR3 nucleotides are TGTGCCTGGAGTGTACTCGGTGATGAGCAGTTCTTC. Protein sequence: CAWSVLGDEQFF.

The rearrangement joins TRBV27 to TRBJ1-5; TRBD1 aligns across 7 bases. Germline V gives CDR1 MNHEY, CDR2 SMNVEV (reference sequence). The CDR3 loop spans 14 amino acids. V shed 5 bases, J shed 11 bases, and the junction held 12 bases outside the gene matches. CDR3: CASSPRAGGTAQHF. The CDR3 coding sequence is TGTGCCAGCAGTCCCCGGGCAGGGGGTACGGCCCAGCATTTT.

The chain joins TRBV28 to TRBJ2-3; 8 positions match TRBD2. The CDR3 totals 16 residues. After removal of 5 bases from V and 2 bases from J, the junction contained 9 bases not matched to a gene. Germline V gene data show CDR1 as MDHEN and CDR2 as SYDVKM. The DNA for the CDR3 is TGTGCCAGCAGTCTAACGTTAGCGGGACACACAGATACGCAGTATTTT. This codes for CASSLTLAGHTDTQYF.

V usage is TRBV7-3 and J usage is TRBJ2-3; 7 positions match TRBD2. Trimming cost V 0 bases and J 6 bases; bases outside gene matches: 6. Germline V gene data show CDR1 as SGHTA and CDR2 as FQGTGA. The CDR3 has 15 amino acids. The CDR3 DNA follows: TGTGCCAGCAGCTTAACGGCGGGAGAGGTGGATACGCAGTATTTT. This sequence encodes CASSLTAGEVDTQYF.

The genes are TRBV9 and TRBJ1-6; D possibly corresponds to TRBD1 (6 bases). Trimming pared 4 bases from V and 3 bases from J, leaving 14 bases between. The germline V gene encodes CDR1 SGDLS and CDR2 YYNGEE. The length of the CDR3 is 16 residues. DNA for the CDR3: TGTGCCAGCAGCCTGAGCCAGGGGAGCTATAATTCACCCCTCCACTTT. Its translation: CASSLSQGSYNSPLHF.

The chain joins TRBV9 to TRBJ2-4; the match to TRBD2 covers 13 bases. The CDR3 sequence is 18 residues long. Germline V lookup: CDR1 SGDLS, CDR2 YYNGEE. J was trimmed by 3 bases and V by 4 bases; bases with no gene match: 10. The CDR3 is CASSRGTSGAVGKNIQYF. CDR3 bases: TGTGCCAGCAGCCGCGGGACTAGCGGGGCCGTGGGCAAAAACATTCAGTACTTC.

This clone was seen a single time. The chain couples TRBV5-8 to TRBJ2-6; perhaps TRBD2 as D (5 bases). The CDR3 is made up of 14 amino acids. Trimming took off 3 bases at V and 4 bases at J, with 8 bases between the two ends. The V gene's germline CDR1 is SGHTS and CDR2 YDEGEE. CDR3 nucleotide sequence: TGTGCCAGCAGCTCCCGAGGGGGGGCCAACGTCCTGACTTTC. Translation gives CASSSRGGANVLTF.

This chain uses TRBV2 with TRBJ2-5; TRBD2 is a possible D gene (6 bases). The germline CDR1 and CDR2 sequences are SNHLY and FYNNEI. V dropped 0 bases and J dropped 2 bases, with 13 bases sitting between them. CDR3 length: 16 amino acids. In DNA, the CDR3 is TGTGCCAGCAGTGAAGCCCCGACTAGTTGGCAAGAGACCCAGTACTTC. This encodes CASSEAPTSWQETQYF. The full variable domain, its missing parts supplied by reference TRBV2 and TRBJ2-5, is EPEVTQTPSHQVTQMGQEVILRCVPISNHLYFYWYRQILGQKVEFLVSFYNNEISEKSEIFDDQFSVERPDGSNFTLKIRSTKLEDSAMYFCASSEAPTSWQETQYFGPGTRLLVL.

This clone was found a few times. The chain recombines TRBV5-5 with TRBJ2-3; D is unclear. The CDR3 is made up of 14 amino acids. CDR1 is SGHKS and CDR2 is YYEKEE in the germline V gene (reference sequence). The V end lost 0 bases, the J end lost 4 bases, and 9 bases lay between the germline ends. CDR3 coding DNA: TGTGCCAGCAGCTTGGATTCAGGATCAGATACGCAGTATTTT. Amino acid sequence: CASSLDSGSDTQYF.

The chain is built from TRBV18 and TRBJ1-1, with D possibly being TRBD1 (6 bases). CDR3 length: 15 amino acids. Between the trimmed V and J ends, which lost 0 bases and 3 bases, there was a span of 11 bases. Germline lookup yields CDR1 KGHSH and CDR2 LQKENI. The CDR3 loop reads CASSPPARGYTEAFF. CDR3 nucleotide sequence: TGTGCCAGCTCACCACCGGCCAGGGGTTACACTGAAGCTTTCTTT.

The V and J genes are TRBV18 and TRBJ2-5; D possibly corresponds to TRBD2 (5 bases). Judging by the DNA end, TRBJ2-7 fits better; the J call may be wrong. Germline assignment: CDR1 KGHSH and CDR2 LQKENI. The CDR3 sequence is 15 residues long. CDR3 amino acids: CASSPQRASMYEQYF. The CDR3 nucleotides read TGTGCCAGCTCACCACAGAGGGCTTCCATGTACGAGCAGTACTTC.

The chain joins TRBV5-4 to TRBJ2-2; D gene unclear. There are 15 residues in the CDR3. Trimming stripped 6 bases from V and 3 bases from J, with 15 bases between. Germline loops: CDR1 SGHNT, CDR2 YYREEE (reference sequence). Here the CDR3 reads CASNYGMSDTGELFF. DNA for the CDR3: TGTGCCAGCAACTACGGCATGTCGGACACCGGGGAGCTGTTTTTT. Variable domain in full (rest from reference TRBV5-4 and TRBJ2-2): ETGVTQSPTHLIKTRGQQVTLRCSSQSGHNTVSWYQQALGQGPQFIFQYYREEENGRGNFPPRFSGLQFPNYSSELNVNALELDDSALYLCASNYGMSDTGELFFGEGSRLTVL.

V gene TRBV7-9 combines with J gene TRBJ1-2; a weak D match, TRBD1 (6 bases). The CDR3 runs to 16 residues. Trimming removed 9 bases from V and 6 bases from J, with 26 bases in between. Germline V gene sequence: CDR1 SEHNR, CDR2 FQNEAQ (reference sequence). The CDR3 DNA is TGTGCCAGAAAAACCCTGGGGGCGGATACGAACCATGGCTACACCTTC. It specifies CARKTLGADTNHGYTF. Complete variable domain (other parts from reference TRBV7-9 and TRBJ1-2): DTGVSQNPRHKITKRGQNVTFRCDPISEHNRLYWYRQTLGQGPEFLTYFQNEAQLEKSRLLSDRFSAERPKGSFSTLEIQRTEQGDSAMYLCARKTLGADTNHGYTFGSGTRLTVV.

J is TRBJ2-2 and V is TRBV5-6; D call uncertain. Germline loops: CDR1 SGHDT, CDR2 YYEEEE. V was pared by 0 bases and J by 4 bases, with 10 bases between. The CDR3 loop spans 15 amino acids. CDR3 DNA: TGTGCCAGCAGCTTGGATGTCAGGCCCACCGGGGAGCTGTTTTTT. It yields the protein CASSLDVRPTGELFF.

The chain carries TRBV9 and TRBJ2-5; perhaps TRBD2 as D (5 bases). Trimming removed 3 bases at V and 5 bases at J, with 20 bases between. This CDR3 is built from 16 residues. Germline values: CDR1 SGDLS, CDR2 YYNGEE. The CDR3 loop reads CASSEFSVGGYETQYF. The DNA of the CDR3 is TGTGCCAGCAGCGAATTTTCGGTAGGAGGATATGAGACCCAGTACTTC.

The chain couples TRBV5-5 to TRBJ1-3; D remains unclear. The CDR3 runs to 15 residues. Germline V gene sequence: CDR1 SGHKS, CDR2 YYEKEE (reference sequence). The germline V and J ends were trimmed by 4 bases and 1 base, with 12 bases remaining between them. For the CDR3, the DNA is TGTGCCAGCAGCACCGCTCACGGGTCTGGAAACACCATATATTTT. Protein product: CASSTAHGSGNTIYF.

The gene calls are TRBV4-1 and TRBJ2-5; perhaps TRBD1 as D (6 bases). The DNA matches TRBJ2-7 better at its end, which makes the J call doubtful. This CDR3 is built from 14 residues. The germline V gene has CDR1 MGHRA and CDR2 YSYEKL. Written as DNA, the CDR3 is TGCGCCAGCAGCCTGGGGGCCCAGACCTACGAGCAGTACTTC. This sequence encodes CASSLGAQTYEQYF.

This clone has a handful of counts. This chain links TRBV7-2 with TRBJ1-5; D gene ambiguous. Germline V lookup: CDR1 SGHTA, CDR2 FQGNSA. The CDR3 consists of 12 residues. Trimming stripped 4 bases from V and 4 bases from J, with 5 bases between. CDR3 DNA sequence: TGTGCCAGCAGCTGGCCTAATCAGCCCCAGCATTTT. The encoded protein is CASSWPNQPQHF.